These 10 T cell receptor beta chains came from one sample sequenced in a study of blood T cells in healthy people across ages. Primed by a sample-barcoded 5' primer and a J-beta primer mix, a second PCR proceeded for about 7 to 11 cycles. In TCRdb, the 5' RACE reads were re-called with MiXCR into one record per CDR3 protein. The data show roughly 680,000 distinct CDR3 sequences, over 40% seen once. The sequenced sample consisted of blood. These receptors were collected from a woman older than 75 in good health.

This clonotype has only one observation. Its ends do not fully match the called genes, so a read error is possible. The J gene is TRBJ1-6, the V gene TRBV4-2; 9 bases map to TRBD1. Germline CDR1 reads LGHNA; CDR2 reads YNFKEQ. The CDR3 is made up of 17 amino acids. This CDR3 is CASSQKTGGFYNSPLHF. CDR3 nucleotide sequence: TGTGCCAGCAGCCAAAAAACAGGGGGCTTCTATAATTCGCCCCTCCACTTT.

This chain uses TRBV28 with TRBJ2-3, with 8 bases that match TRBD1. Trimming cost V 5 bases and J 6 bases; bases outside gene matches: 7. This CDR3 is built from 14 residues. Germline V gives CDR1 MDHEN, CDR2 SYDVKM. The CDR3 DNA follows: TGTGCCAGCAGTACCGACAGGGGATGGGATACGCAGTATTTT. Its translation is CASSTDRGWDTQYF.

The V call is TRBV20-1, the J call TRBJ2-1, with D unresolved. The germline V gene has CDR1 DFQATT and CDR2 SNEGSKA (reference sequence). The CDR3 spans 13 residues. V lost 5 bases to trimming and J lost 3 bases, with 11 bases between them. CDR3 region: CSALELRYNEQFF. The CDR3 region has the DNA TGCAGTGCTCTGGAGTTGCGCTACAATGAGCAGTTCTTC.

This clonotype showed up just a few times. The chain joins TRBV6-5 to TRBJ2-2; D tentatively fits TRBD1 or TRBD2 (5 bases each). Germline values: CDR1 MNHEY, CDR2 SVGAGI. The ends were cut back, 6 bases at V and 8 bases at J, with 16 bases in the middle. The CDR3 has 14 amino acids. CDR3 sequence (DNA): TGTGCCAGCAGGACCGGGACCACGTTAGGGGAGCTGTTTTTT. This gives the protein CASRTGTTLGELFF.

V is TRBV4-2 and J is TRBJ2-2; tentative D call: TRBD2 (6 bases). Trimming removed 1 base from V and 5 bases from J, with 14 bases in between. The CDR3 runs to 16 residues. Germline V gene sequence: CDR1 LGHNA, CDR2 YNFKEQ. The CDR3 spells CASSQGSGAPTGELFF. Here the CDR3 DNA reads TGTGCCAGCAGCCAAGGTAGCGGAGCCCCGACCGGGGAGCTGTTTTTT.

V and J are TRBV30 and TRBJ2-7; 9 bases line up with TRBD2. The J call may be mistaken, given a closer DNA end match to TRBJ2-4. Germline CDR1 is GTSNPN and CDR2 is SVGIG (reference sequence). The CDR3 runs 13 residues. The chain's CDR3 is CAWSVSGRNIQYF. In DNA form, the CDR3 reads TGTGCCTGGAGTGTAAGCGGGAGGAACATTCAGTACTTC.

The table lists this clonotype with many counts. This chain connects TRBV29-1 to TRBJ2-3; 13 nucleotides match TRBD2. The CDR3 length is 13 residues. Germline loops: CDR1 SQVTM, CDR2 ANQGSEA. J lost 4 bases, V lost 7 bases, and 2 bases had no gene match. DNA of the CDR3: TGCAGCGCGACTAGCGGGGGGTCAGATACGCAGTATTTT. This codes for CSATSGGSDTQYF.

This clonotype was counted many times. The chain uses TRBV20-1 and TRBJ2-1, with 12 bases fitting TRBD2. CDR3 length: 16 amino acids. Germline V lookup: CDR1 DFQATT, CDR2 SNEGSKA (reference sequence). The V gene end was trimmed by 6 bases and the J gene end by 9 bases; junction bases not matched to a gene: 15. Here the CDR3 reads CSAPSPRLAGGLEQFF. Here the CDR3 DNA reads TGCAGTGCCCCCTCCCCCCGGCTAGCGGGGGGGCTTGAGCAGTTCTTC.

The V gene is TRBV6-5, the J gene TRBJ2-7; no clear D. The end of the DNA aligns better with TRBJ2-5, so the J call may be wrong. CDR1 is MNHEY, CDR2 SVGAGI, per germline. The CDR3 is 11 amino acids. The CDR3 bases are TGTGCCAGCACCTACGGGGAGACCCAGTACTTC. This sequence encodes CASTYGETQYF.

The rearrangement uses TRBV6-5 and TRBJ2-5; 8 bases line up with TRBD2. CDR1 is MNHEY, CDR2 SVGAGI, per germline. The CDR3 covers 15 residues. Germline trimming cut 0 bases from V and 11 bases from J; bases unmatched to any gene: 11. Written as DNA, the CDR3 is TGTGCCAGCAGTTACTCGAGGGTAGCGGGACATGAGCAGTACTTC. Translation: CASSYSRVAGHEQYF.